This T cell receptor (beta chain) was recorded in a study of technical replicates of blood from a handful of donors. The V and J ends lost 2 bases and 6 bases, in that order; junction bases with no gene match: 2. The CDR3 runs 13 residues. Germline lookup yields CDR1 ENHRY and CDR2 SYGVKD. Measured with immunoSEQ multiplex PCR; TCRdb has only the in-frame clones, and not every one. The sample records about 97,000 clones, under 96% being singletons. Sequencing was performed on T cells isolated from PBMCs. The rearrangement links TRBV10-3 to TRBJ1-2; 8 bases fit TRBD1. This sequence was found in a human donor in good health. The CDR3 spells CAISEQGANGYTF. The CDR3 coding sequence is TGTGCCATCAGTGAGCAGGGGGCGAATGGCTACACCTTC.